Presented here are 20 T cell receptor beta chains from one specimen sequenced in a study of T cell changes during pregnancy in multiple sclerosis. Assay used: immunoSEQ multiplex PCR; TCRdb lists only in-frame clones, some missing. The sample has approximately 44,000 clones; 92% are singletons. The starting material was CD4+ T cells from peripheral blood mononuclear cells, obtained in the first trimester of pregnancy. All receptors come from a female donor with multiple sclerosis, enrolled in a pregnancy study.

The gene calls are TRBV9 and TRBJ2-5; D possibly corresponds to TRBD2 (5 bases). CDR1 is SGDLS and CDR2 is YYNGEE in the germline V gene. CDR3 length: 17 amino acids. Trimming removed 0 bases from V and 7 bases from J, with 22 bases in between. This CDR3 is CASSVDPGGPLPVTQYF. The CDR3, as DNA: TGTGCCAGCAGCGTAGACCCTGGAGGCCCGCTCCCTGTGACCCAGTACTTC.

The chain recombines TRBV10-3 with TRBJ2-2, with D perhaps matching TRBD1 (6 bases). CDR1 is ENHRY, CDR2 SYGVKD, per germline. This CDR3 has 14 residues. V lost 10 bases and J 0 bases, leaving 12 bases between the germline ends. CDR3 region: CATQQGPNTGELFF. Here the CDR3 DNA reads TGTGCCACCCAACAGGGTCCGAACACCGGGGAGCTGTTTTTT.

V is TRBV6-5 and J is TRBJ2-1; D call uncertain. The V end lost 2 bases, the J end lost 0 bases, and 8 bases lay between the germline ends. The germline V gene has CDR1 MNHEY and CDR2 SVGAGI. The CDR3 has 15 amino acids. The CDR3 bases are TGTGCCAGCAGTTACATTACGAGCTCCTACAATGAGCAGTTCTTC. Encoded protein: CASSYITSSYNEQFF.

The chain uses TRBV27 and TRBJ1-3, with a weak D call TRBD1 (5 bases). CDR1 and CDR2 (germline): MNHEY, SMNVEV (reference sequence). The CDR3 has 16 residues. Trimming left V 10 bases short and J 0 bases short, with 19 bases between. CDR3 sequence (DNA): TGTGCCACTCACGACCTTTCAGGGTTCTCTGGAAACACCATATATTTT. Protein sequence: CATHDLSGFSGNTIYF.

This chain joins TRBV5-6 and TRBJ1-5; perhaps TRBD1 as D (5 bases). The V end lost 2 bases, the J end lost 2 bases, and 5 bases lay between the germline ends. The CDR3 runs to 13 residues. Germline V CDR1 and CDR2: SGHDT, YYEEEE. CDR3 sequence: CASSFRGNQPQHF. CDR3 in DNA: TGTGCCAGCAGCTTCAGGGGCAATCAGCCCCAGCATTTT.

The gene calls are TRBV5-1 and TRBJ2-1; possible D gene TRBD2, 5 bases. This CDR3 spans 14 amino acids. From germline, CDR1 is SGHRS and CDR2 YFSETQ. V was shortened by 5 bases and J by 0 bases, with 9 bases between the two germline ends. CDR3 in amino acids: CASRRVSSYNEQFF. DNA for the CDR3: TGCGCCAGCAGGAGGGTGAGCTCCTACAATGAGCAGTTCTTC.

The rearrangement links TRBV20-1 to TRBJ2-1, with TRBD2 matching 7 bases. The CDR3 runs 11 residues. V shed 7 bases, J shed 8 bases, and the junction held 5 bases outside the gene matches. Germline lookup yields CDR1 DFQATT and CDR2 SNEGSKA (reference sequence). The CDR3 bases are TGCAGTGTTAGCGGGTGGGATGAGCAGTTCTTC. Encoded protein: CSVSGWDEQFF.

This sequence joins TRBV28 and TRBJ2-7, with 7 bases matching TRBD1. Germline trimming cut 10 bases from V and 3 bases from J; bases unmatched to any gene: 6. The CDR3 is 12 amino acids. Germline V gene data show CDR1 as MDHEN and CDR2 as SYDVKM. CDR3 region: CATNRGYYEQYF. For the CDR3, the DNA is TGTGCCACCAACAGGGGTTACTACGAGCAGTACTTC. Full variable domain (rest looked up from reference TRBV28 and TRBJ2-7): DVKVTQSSRYLVKRTGEKVFLECVQDMDHENMFWYRQDPGLGLRLIYFSYDVKMKEKGDIPEGYSVSREKKERFSLILESASTNQTSMYLCATNRGYYEQYFGPGTRLTVT.

This chain joins TRBV29-1 and TRBJ2-2, with D possibly TRBD2 on 6 matching bases. The CDR3 is 14 residues long. CDR1 is SQVTM, CDR2 ANQGSEA, per germline. V was cut by 7 bases and J by 0 bases, with 12 bases left in between. This CDR3 reads CSARLVTNTGELFF. The CDR3 region has the DNA TGCAGCGCCCGACTAGTGACGAACACCGGGGAGCTGTTTTTT.

The chain couples TRBV2 to TRBJ1-2; D may be TRBD1 (5 bases). This CDR3 comprises 13 residues. In germline, CDR1 is SNHLY, CDR2 FYNNEI. The V end was cut by 5 bases, the J end by 5 bases, with 12 bases between. CDR3 sequence reads: CASSSGGGYGYTF. CDR3 DNA sequence: TGTGCCAGCAGTTCCGGGGGGGGATATGGCTACACCTTC.

This sequence joins TRBV6-5 and TRBJ2-7; 9 nucleotides align to TRBD2. The CDR3 runs 15 residues. V lost 5 bases to trimming and J lost 5 bases; unmatched junction nucleotides: 10. Per germline, CDR1 MNHEY and CDR2 SVGAGI. DNA for the CDR3: TGTGCCAGCAGTCAATCCCCCCCTAGCGGGGACGAGCAGTACTTC. Its protein product is CASSQSPPSGDEQYF.

The rearrangement links TRBV28 to TRBJ1-2, with 11 nucleotides matching TRBD1. The V and J ends lost 6 bases and 6 bases, in that order; junction bases with no gene match: 12. This CDR3 comprises 16 residues. CDR1 and CDR2 from the germline V gene are MDHEN and SYDVKM. CDR3 region: CASRPDRGPSFNGYTF. The CDR3 DNA reads as TGTGCCAGCAGGCCGGACAGGGGGCCGAGTTTCAATGGCTACACCTTC.

The V and J genes are TRBV7-8 and TRBJ2-1; D perhaps matches TRBD2 (6 bases). Germline V lookup: CDR1 SGHVS, CDR2 FQNEAQ. Deletions cut 2 bases from V and 9 bases from J, with 11 bases between. The CDR3 is 13 amino acids. This chain's CDR3 is CASSLSGDGEQFF. The CDR3 region has the DNA TGTGCCAGCAGCTTATCGGGGGATGGTGAGCAGTTCTTC.

The V call is TRBV5-1, the J call TRBJ2-3; 11 nucleotides align to TRBD2. This CDR3 is built from 18 residues. Per the germline V gene, CDR1 is SGHRS and CDR2 is YFSETQ. Losses at the gene ends were 2 bases for V and 0 bases for J; bases not matched to a gene: 8. CDR3 sequence: CASSFGTSGRSSTDTQYF. In DNA form, the CDR3 reads TGCGCCAGCAGCTTCGGGACTAGCGGTCGTTCTAGCACAGATACGCAGTATTTT.

The V gene is TRBV9, the J gene TRBJ2-5, with D tentatively TRBD1 (5 bases). The J call may be wrong; the DNA end is better matched by TRBJ2-7. Germline CDR1 SGDLS, CDR2 YYNGEE. The CDR3 covers 17 residues. The CDR3 nucleotides read TGTGCCAGCAGCGTAGGGGGATCGGCAGGGCTTTTCTACGAGCAGTACTTC. It encodes CASSVGGSAGLFYEQYF.

V and J are TRBV7-8 and TRBJ2-6; the D is unclear. Trimming took off 3 bases at V and 2 bases at J, with 11 bases between the two ends. The CDR3 loop spans 16 amino acids. From germline, CDR1 is SGHVS and CDR2 FQNEAQ. The CDR3 DNA follows: TGTGCCAGCAGCTTTTTGAGGTTAGCTGGGGCCAACGTCCTGACTTTC. Residues: CASSFLRLAGANVLTF.

The J gene is TRBJ1-5, the V gene TRBV5-1; possible D gene TRBD1, 5 bases. The V gene lost 0 bases and the J gene lost 5 bases, with 9 bases spanning the gap. The CDR3 consists of 14 residues. CDR1 is SGHRS and CDR2 is YFSETQ in the germline V gene. In nucleotides, the CDR3 is TGCGCCAGCAGCTTGGCCGGGACTGATCAGCCCCAGCATTTT. It is translated as CASSLAGTDQPQHF.

The rearrangement joins TRBV6-6 to TRBJ1-5; no clear D gene. Per germline, CDR1 MNHNY and CDR2 SVGAGI (reference sequence). V dropped 0 bases and J dropped 4 bases, with 13 bases sitting between them. The CDR3 covers 16 residues. The DNA for the CDR3 is TGTGCCAGCAGTTACTCTAAGGGAGGTTATAATCAGCCCCAGCATTTT. Translating it yields CASSYSKGGYNQPQHF.

V is TRBV29-1 and J is TRBJ2-1; 7 positions agree with TRBD1. The CDR3 runs to 14 residues. V gave up 1 base and J gave up 6 bases; unmatched junction bases: 6. Germline lookup yields CDR1 SQVTM and CDR2 ANQGSEA. The CDR3 is CSVEGGTVGNEQFF. Written as DNA, the CDR3 is TGCAGCGTTGAAGGGGGGACAGTCGGCAATGAGCAGTTCTTC.

The sample holds one count of this clone. CDR3 in amino acids: CATSTGGNEQFF. The CDR3, as DNA: TGTGCCACCAGCACAGGGGGGAATGAGCAGTTCTTC. The chain has TRBV15 and TRBJ2-1; weak D call: TRBD1 (7 bases). Germline V gives CDR1 LNHNV, CDR2 YYDKDF (reference sequence). The length of the CDR3 is 12 residues. Trimming removed 4 bases at V and 7 bases at J, with 8 bases between. The whole variable domain, filled in from reference TRBV15 and TRBJ2-1, reads DAMVIQNPRYQVTQFGKPVTLSCSQTLNHNVMYWYQQKSSQAPKLLFHYYDKDFNNEADTPDNFQSRRPNTSFCFLDIRSPGLGDTAMYLCATSTGGNEQFFGPGTRLTVL.